This is a list of T cell receptor beta chains from one sample in a study of Ad26.COV2.S vaccination and SARS-CoV-2 variants. TCRdb's table, derived via immunoSEQ multiplex PCR, lists solely in-frame clones and lacks some. This sample has about 400,000 clones, with over 75% found just once. Sequenced material: peripheral blood, taken in a trial of Ad26.COV2.S vaccine versus placebo. These receptors were obtained from a person aged 18-60 years who received the Ad26.COV2.S COVID-19 vaccine or a placebo. Both conserved end residues are part of each CDR3. Each record gives: CDR3 DNA, CDR3 protein, clone size, V gene, D gene, J gene. D genes are given only for firm matches. The listing skips clone size in some rows; elsewhere it reads once, few, many or a size class.

cdr3_nt: TGTGCCAGCAGCGTAGGGTGGGGCCAGGGGACCGGGGAGCTGTTTTTT; cdr3_aa: CASSVGWGQGTGELFF; clone_size: once; v_call: TRBV9; d_call: NA; j_call: TRBJ2-2
cdr3_nt: TGTGCCTGGAGGGCTGGGACAGACGAAAAACTGTTTTTT; cdr3_aa: CAWRAGTDEKLFF; clone_size: NA; v_call: TRBV30; d_call: TRBD1; j_call: TRBJ1-4
cdr3_nt: TGCGCCAGCTCGAAGAGGGGTACTAGCGGGGGTGAGACCCAGTACTTC; cdr3_aa: CASSKRGTSGGETQYF; clone_size: NA; v_call: TRBV10-2; d_call: TRBD2; j_call: TRBJ2-5
cdr3_nt: TGCGCCAGCAGTGGAGGGGGCAACTATGGCTACACCTTC; cdr3_aa: CASSGGGNYGYTF; clone_size: NA; v_call: TRBV10-2; d_call: TRBD1; j_call: TRBJ1-2
cdr3_nt: TGTGCCAGCAGCAAATCGCACGGGGCGGGGTTGGATGAGCAGTTCTTC; cdr3_aa: CASSKSHGAGLDEQFF; clone_size: few; v_call: TRBV11-2; d_call: NA; j_call: TRBJ2-1
cdr3_nt: TGTGCCAGCAGCCCACACCCGGGACAGGGGGCGCGAGGACGTTCACCCCTCCACTTT; cdr3_aa: CASSPHPGQGARGRSPLHF; clone_size: NA; v_call: TRBV9; d_call: TRBD1; j_call: TRBJ1-6
cdr3_nt: TGTGCCAGCAGTTCCGGACAGTCTTGGCGAGAGACCCAGTACTTC; cdr3_aa: CASSSGQSWRETQYF; clone_size: NA; v_call: TRBV7-9; d_call: NA; j_call: TRBJ2-5
cdr3_nt: TGTGCCAGCAGCCCTCCTGACAGAAATCAGCCCCAGCATTTT; cdr3_aa: CASSPPDRNQPQHF; clone_size: once; v_call: TRBV7-9; d_call: NA; j_call: TRBJ1-5
cdr3_nt: TGTGCCAGCAGTGACAGGGTAGGCCAGCCCCAGCATTTT; cdr3_aa: CASSDRVGQPQHF; clone_size: once; v_call: TRBV2; d_call: NA; j_call: TRBJ1-5
cdr3_nt: TGTGCCAGCAGCTTGGAAGGGACCCGGGGGATGAACACTGAAGCTTTCTTT; cdr3_aa: CASSLEGTRGMNTEAFF; clone_size: NA; v_call: TRBV5-5; d_call: NA; j_call: TRBJ1-1
cdr3_nt: TGTGCCAGCAGCTCGTACACGGAGCCCCAGCATTTT; cdr3_aa: CASSSYTEPQHF; clone_size: NA; v_call: TRBV7-9; d_call: NA; j_call: TRBJ1-5
cdr3_nt: TGTGCCACCAGTGATCCCGGGACAACAAACGAGCAGTACTTC; cdr3_aa: CATSDPGTTNEQYF; clone_size: NA; v_call: TRBV24-1; d_call: NA; j_call: TRBJ2-7
cdr3_nt: TGTGCCAGCAGCTTGGCCGGGGACAGCAGAAAACTGTTTTTT; cdr3_aa: CASSLAGDSRKLFF; clone_size: few; v_call: TRBV5-4; d_call: TRBD1; j_call: TRBJ1-4
cdr3_nt: TGCGCCAGCAGCTTGGAAGGGGTCATTGGGGGCAATGAGCAGTTCTTC; cdr3_aa: CASSLEGVIGGNEQFF; clone_size: NA; v_call: TRBV5-1; d_call: NA; j_call: TRBJ2-1
cdr3_nt: TGTGCCAGCAGTGAAGTCGTCAGGGAAAACGAGCAGTACTTC; cdr3_aa: CASSEVVRENEQYF; clone_size: NA; v_call: TRBV6-1; d_call: NA; j_call: TRBJ2-7
cdr3_nt: TGCAGCGTTGAAGGTAGGCCGGCTAGCACAGATACGCAGTATTTT; cdr3_aa: CSVEGRPASTDTQYF; clone_size: NA; v_call: TRBV29-1; d_call: NA; j_call: TRBJ2-3
cdr3_nt: TGTGCCAGCAGCGACGGACAATTCGGCACAGATACGCAGTATTTT; cdr3_aa: CASSDGQFGTDTQYF; clone_size: NA; v_call: TRBV5-5; d_call: NA; j_call: TRBJ2-3
cdr3_nt: TGTGCCAGCAGTTTATTAGGATTGGACAGCACTAACTATGGCTACACCTTC; cdr3_aa: CASSLLGLDSTNYGYTF; clone_size: once; v_call: TRBV28; d_call: NA; j_call: TRBJ1-2
cdr3_nt: TGTGCCTGGACCCTGACCCACGAGCAGTACTTC; cdr3_aa: CAWTLTHEQYF; clone_size: NA; v_call: TRBV30; d_call: NA; j_call: TRBJ2-7